This T cell receptor (beta chain) was identified during a study of blood T cell repertoires in COVID-19. Study-level information: In each case, the material was cDNA or gDNA derived from T cells, B-cell-depleted T cells, or PBMCs.

V lost 3 bases and J lost 5, with 17 bases in between. This CDR3 comprises 17 residues. Germline V gene sequence: CDR1 SEHNR, CDR2 FQNEAQ (reference sequence). This clone was recorded only once. In the original analysis: Amplifying reference gene primers gave estimates of nucleated cell counts. Data came from immunoSEQ multiplex PCR; TCRdb stores just in-frame clones and leaves some out. V, J and clone size are those of that table, while D and trimming were read from the DNA. In the table there are 250,000 or so clones, 86% of which are singletons. The chain employs TRBV7-9 and TRBJ1-6, with D perhaps TRBD1 (5 bases). The sequence derives from a man aged 40-49 years with active or convalescent COVID-19. Sequencing was carried out using peripheral blood. CDR3 in amino acids: CASSLGGATRNNSPLHF. The CDR3, as DNA: TGTGCCAGCAGCTTGGGTGGGGCAACCCGAAATAATTCACCCCTCCACTTT.